This TCR beta chain was sequenced for a study of blood T cells in healthy people across ages. The V gene lost 6 bases and the J gene lost 3 bases, with 21 bases spanning the gap. Germline-derived CDR1 and CDR2 are MDHEN and SYDVKM. CDR3 length: 17 amino acids. A second PCR, run for roughly 7 to 11 cycles, used a sample-barcoded 5' primer plus a J-beta primer mix. From the 5' RACE reads, TCRdb called clonotypes with MiXCR, one entry per CDR3 protein. The profile shows 700,000 or so distinct CDR3 sequences, about 43% of them singletons. The source of this sequence is a man older than 75 in good health. The chain has TRBV28 and TRBJ2-1, with D possibly being TRBD2 (5 bases). Material: blood. The CDR3 sequence is CASRRWRRRAGYNEQFF. CDR3 DNA sequence: TGTGCCAGCAGACGGTGGCGTCGGCGGGCAGGCTACAATGAGCAGTTCTTC.